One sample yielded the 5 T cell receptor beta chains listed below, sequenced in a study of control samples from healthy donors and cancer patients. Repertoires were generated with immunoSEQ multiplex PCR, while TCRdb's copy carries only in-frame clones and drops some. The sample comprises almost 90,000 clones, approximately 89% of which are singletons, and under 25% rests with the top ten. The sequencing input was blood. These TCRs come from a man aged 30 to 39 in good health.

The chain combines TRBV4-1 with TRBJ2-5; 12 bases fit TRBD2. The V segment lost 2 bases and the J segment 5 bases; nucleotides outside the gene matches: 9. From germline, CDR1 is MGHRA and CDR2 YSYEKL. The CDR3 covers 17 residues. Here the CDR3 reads CASSQYPGLAGLETQYF. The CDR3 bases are TGCGCCAGCAGCCAATACCCCGGACTAGCGGGATTGGAGACCCAGTACTTC.

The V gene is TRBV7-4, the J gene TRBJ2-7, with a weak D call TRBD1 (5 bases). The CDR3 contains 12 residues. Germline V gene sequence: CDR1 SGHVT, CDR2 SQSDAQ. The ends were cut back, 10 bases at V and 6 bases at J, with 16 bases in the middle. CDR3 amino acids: CAIHTERGEQYV. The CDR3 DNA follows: TGTGCCATCCATACAGAAAGGGGCGAGCAGTACGTC.

CDR3 nucleotide sequence: TGTGCCAGTAGTATAATCCAGGGTGACACTGAAGCTTTCTTT. This sequence encodes CASSIIQGDTEAFF. The rearrangement links TRBV19 to TRBJ1-1, with TRBD1 as a possible D gene (5 bases). Germline V gene data show CDR1 as LNHDA and CDR2 as SQIVND (reference sequence). V lost 2 bases, J lost 3 bases, and 10 bases lay in between. This CDR3 comprises 14 residues.

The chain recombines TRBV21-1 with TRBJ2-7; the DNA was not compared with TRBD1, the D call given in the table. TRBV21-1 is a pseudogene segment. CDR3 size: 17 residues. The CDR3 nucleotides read TGTGCCAGCAGCAATACCCTAGGGACAGAAAGCTCCTACGAGCAGTACTTC. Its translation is CASSNTLGTESSYEQYF.

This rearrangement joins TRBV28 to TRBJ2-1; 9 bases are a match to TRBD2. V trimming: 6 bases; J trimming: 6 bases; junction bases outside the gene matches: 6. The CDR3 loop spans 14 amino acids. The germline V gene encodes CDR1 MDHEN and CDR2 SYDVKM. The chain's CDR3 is CASRWVSGGNEQFF. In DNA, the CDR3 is TGTGCCAGCAGATGGGTTAGCGGGGGCAATGAGCAGTTCTTC.